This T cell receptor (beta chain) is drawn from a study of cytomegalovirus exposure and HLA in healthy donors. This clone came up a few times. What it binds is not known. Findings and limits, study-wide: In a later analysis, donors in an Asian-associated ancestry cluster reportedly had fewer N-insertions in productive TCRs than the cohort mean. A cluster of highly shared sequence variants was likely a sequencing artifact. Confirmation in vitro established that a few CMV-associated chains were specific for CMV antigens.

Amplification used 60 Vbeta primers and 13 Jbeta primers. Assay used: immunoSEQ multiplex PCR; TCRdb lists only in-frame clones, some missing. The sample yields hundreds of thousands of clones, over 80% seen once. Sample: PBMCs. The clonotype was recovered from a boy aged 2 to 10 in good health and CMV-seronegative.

CDR3 sequence (DNA): TGTGCCAGCAGCTTGAGCGACAGGATTAACGAAAAACTGTTTTTT. It translates to CASSLSDRINEKLFF. The rearrangement links TRBV7-2 to TRBJ1-4, with D tentatively TRBD1 (6 bases). V lost 3 bases to trimming and J lost 8 bases, with 16 bases between them. Per the germline V gene, CDR1 is SGHTA and CDR2 is FQGNSA. CDR3 length: 15 residues.